Only one count was recorded for the clone carrying this T cell receptor beta chain. Its antigen remains unidentified. Investigators isolated RNA and reverse transcribed it into cDNA to act as the sequencing template. Produced via immunoSEQ multiplex PCR; TCRdb's table is partial and in-frame only. The sample lists around 100,000 clones, more than 75% seen once, with around 10% in the top ten. The sample's treatment: oral pan-JAK inhibitor, 5-10 mg twice daily. Peripheral blood, together with lesional scalp punch biopsies, was collected from alopecia areata patients. These data belong to a study of CD8+ T cells in alopecia areata. Study-level points and caveats: There were many expanded lesional clones persisting in scalp and blood during tofacitinib. Elevated clonality characterized lesional scalp relative to normal scalp, particularly in alopecia totalis/universalis.

The sequence derives from a human donor with alopecia areata. The sample consisted of CD8+ T cells sorted from blood, taken at week 34, from a patient treated with tofacitinib.

CDR3 in DNA: TGCGCCAGCAGCCCCCAGACAGGCCTCACAGATACGCAGTATTTT. Translating gives CASSPQTGLTDTQYF. The rearrangement links TRBV5-1 to TRBJ2-3; D is perhaps TRBD1 (6 bases). Trimming removed 4 bases from V and 2 bases from J, with 14 bases in between. The CDR3 is 15 residues long. CDR1 is SGHRS and CDR2 is YFSETQ in the germline V gene.